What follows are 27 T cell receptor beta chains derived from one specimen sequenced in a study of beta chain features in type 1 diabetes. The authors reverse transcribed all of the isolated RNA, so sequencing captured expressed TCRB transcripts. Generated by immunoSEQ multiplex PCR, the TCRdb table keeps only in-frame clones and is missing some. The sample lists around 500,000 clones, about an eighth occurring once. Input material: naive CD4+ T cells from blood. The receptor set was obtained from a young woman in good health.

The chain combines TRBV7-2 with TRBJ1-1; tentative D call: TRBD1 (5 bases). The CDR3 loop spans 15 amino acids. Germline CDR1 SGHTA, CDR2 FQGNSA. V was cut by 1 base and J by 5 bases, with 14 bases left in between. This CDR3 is CASSLDGFQGTEAFF. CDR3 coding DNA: TGTGCCAGCAGCTTAGATGGTTTCCAGGGAACTGAAGCTTTCTTT.

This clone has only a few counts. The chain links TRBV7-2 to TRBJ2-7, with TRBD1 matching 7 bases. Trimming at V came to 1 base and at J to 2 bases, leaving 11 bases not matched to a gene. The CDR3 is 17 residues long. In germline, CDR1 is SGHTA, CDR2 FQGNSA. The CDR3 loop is CASSLEGAQDRPYEQYF. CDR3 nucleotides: TGTGCCAGCAGCTTAGAGGGGGCACAGGATCGGCCCTACGAGCAGTACTTC. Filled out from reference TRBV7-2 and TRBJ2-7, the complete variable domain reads GAGVSQSPSNKVTEKGKDVELRCDPISGHTALYWYRQSLGQGLEFLIYFQGNSAPDKSGLPSDRFSAERTGGSVSTLTIQRTQQEDSAVYLCASSLEGAQDRPYEQYFGPGTRLTVT.

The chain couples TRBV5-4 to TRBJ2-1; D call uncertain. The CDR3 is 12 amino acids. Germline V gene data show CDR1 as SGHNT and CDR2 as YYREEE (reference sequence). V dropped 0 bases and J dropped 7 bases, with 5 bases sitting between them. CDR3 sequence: CASSLAVNEQFF. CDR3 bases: TGTGCCAGCAGCTTGGCTGTAAATGAGCAGTTCTTC.

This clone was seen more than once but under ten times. Here the CDR3 reads CASTLRRGVVSGYTF. DNA for the CDR3: TGTGCCAGCACCCTCCGTAGAGGGGTCGTTAGTGGCTACACCTTC. V usage is TRBV7-2 and J usage is TRBJ1-2; D possibly corresponds to TRBD1 (5 bases). There are 15 residues in the CDR3. V lost 7 bases and J 7 bases, leaving 22 bases between the germline ends. Germline V gene lookup returns CDR1 SGHTA and CDR2 FQGNSA.

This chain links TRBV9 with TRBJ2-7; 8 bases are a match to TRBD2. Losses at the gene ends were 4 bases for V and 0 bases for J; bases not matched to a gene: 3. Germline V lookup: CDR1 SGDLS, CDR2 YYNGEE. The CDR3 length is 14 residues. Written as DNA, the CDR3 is TGTGCCAGCAGCCCCGGGACTAGCTCCTACGAGCAGTACTTC. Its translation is CASSPGTSSYEQYF.

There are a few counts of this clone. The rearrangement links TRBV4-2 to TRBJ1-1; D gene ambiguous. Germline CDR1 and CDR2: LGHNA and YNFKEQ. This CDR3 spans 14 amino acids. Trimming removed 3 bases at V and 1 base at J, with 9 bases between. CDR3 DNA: TGTGCCAGCAGCCATCCCTTCGAGAACACTGAAGCTTTCTTT. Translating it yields CASSHPFENTEAFF.

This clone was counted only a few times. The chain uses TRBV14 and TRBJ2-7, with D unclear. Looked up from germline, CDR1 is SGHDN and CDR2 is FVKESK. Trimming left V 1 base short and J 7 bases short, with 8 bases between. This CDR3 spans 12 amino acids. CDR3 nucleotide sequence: TGTGCCAGCAGCCAAGCGACGCGGGAGCAGTACTTC. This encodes CASSQATREQYF.

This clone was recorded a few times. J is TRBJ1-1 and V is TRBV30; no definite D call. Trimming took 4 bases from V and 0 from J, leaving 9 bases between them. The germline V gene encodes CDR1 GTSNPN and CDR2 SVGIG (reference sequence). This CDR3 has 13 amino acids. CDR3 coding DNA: TGTGCCTGGAATCTTCAGCTGAACACTGAAGCTTTCTTT. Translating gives CAWNLQLNTEAFF.

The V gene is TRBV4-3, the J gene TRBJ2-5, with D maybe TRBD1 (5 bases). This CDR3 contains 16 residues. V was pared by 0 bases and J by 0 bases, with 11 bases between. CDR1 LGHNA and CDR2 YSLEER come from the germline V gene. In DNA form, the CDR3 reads TGCGCCAGCAGCCAAGACAGGGCCTCGTACCAAGAGACCCAGTACTTC. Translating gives CASSQDRASYQETQYF.

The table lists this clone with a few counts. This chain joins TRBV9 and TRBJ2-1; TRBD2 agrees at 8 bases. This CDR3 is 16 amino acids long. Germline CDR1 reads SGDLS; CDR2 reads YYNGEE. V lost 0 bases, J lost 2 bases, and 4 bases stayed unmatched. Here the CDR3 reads CASSVVGSGTYNEQFF. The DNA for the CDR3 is TGTGCCAGCAGCGTAGTGGGTAGCGGGACCTACAATGAGCAGTTCTTC.

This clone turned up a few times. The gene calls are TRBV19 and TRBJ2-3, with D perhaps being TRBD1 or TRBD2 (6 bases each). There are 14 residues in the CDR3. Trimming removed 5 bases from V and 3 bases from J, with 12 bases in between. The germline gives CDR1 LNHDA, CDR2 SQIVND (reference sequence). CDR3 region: CASSRQGTTDTQYF. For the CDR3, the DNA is TGTGCCAGTAGTCGGCAGGGGACTACAGATACGCAGTATTTT. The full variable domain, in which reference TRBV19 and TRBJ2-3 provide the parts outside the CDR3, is DGGITQSPKYLFRKEGQNVTLSCEQNLNHDAMYWYRQDPGQGLRLIYYSQIVNDFQKGDIAEGYSVSREKKESFPLTVTSAQKNPTAFYLCASSRQGTTDTQYFGPGTRLTVL.

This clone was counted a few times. The CDR3 coding sequence is TGCAGCGTTGTAAGAGACAGGGAGAGCAATGAGCAGTTCTTC. This translates into CSVVRDRESNEQFF. The chain combines TRBV29-1 with TRBJ2-1; 7 positions agree with TRBD1. V dropped 4 bases and J dropped 6; count of bases not matched to a gene: 9. The length of the CDR3 is 14 residues. Germline V lookup: CDR1 SQVTM, CDR2 ANQGSEA.

The CDR3, as DNA: TGTGCCGCTGAGACAGGGCACGGAAACACCATATATTTT. This sequence encodes CAAETGHGNTIYF. The chain joins TRBV10-3 to TRBJ1-3; TRBD1 matches 7 bases. Germline CDR1 is ENHRY and CDR2 is SYGVKD. V shed 11 bases and J 4 bases; nucleotides not matched to a gene: 8. The CDR3 is made up of 13 amino acids.

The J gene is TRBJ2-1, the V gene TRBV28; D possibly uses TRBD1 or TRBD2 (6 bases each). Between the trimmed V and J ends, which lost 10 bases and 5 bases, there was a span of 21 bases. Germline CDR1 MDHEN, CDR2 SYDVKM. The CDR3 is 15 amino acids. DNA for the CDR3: TGTGCCACCCTGCGCTTATACAGGGAGGACAATGAGCAGTTCTTC. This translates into CATLRLYREDNEQFF.

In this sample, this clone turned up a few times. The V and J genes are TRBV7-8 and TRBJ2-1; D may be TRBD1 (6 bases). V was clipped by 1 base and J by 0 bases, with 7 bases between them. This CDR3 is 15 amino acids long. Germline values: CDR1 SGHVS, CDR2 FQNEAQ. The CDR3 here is CASSLGDNSYNEQFF. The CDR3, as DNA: TGTGCCAGCAGCTTAGGGGACAACTCCTACAATGAGCAGTTCTTC.

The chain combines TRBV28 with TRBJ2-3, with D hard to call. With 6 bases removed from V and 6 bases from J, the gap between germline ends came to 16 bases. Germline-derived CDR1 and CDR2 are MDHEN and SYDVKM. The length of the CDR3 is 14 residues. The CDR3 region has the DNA TGTGCCAGCAGCCGGCTGAGAGGCCACGATACGCAGTATTTT. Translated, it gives CASSRLRGHDTQYF.

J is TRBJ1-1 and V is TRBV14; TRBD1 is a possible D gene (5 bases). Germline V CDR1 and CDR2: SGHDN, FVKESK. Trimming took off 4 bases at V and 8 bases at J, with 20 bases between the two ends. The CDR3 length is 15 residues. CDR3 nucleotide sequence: TGTGCCAGCAGCCCATTCGGCCGGGGGATTACCGAAGCTTTCTTT. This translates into CASSPFGRGITEAFF. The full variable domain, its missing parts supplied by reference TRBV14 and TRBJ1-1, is EAGVTQFPSHSVIEKGQTVTLRCDPISGHDNLYWYRRVMGKEIKFLLHFVKESKQDESGMPNNRFLAERTGGTYSTLKVQPAELEDSGVYFCASSPFGRGITEAFFGQGTRLTVV.

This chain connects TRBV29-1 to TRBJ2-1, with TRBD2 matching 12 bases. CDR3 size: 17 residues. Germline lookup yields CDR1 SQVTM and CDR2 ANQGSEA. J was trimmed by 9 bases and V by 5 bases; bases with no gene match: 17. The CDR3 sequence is CSVKKRLAGDRTLEQFF. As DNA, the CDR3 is TGCAGCGTTAAAAAAAGACTAGCGGGAGACCGTACGCTTGAGCAGTTCTTC.

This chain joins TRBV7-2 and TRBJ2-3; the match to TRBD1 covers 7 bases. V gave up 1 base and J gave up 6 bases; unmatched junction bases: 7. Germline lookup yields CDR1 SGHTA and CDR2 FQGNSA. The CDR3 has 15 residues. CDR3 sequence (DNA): TGTGCCAGCAGCTTAGGGGCCCTCAGGGGGGATACGCAGTATTTT. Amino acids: CASSLGALRGDTQYF.

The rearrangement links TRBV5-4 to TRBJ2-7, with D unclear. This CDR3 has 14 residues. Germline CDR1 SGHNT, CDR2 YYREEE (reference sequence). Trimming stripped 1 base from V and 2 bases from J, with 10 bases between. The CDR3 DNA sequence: TGTGCCAGCAGCTTGCATGCTACCACCTACGAGCAGTACTTC. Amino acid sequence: CASSLHATTYEQYF.

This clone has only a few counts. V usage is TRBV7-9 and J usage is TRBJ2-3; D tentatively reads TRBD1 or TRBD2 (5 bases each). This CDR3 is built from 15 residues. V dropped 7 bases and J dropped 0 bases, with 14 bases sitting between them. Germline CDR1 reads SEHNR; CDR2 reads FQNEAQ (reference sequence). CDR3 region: CASTPGASSTDTQYF. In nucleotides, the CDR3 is TGTGCCAGCACCCCCGGGGCTTCTAGCACAGATACGCAGTATTTT.

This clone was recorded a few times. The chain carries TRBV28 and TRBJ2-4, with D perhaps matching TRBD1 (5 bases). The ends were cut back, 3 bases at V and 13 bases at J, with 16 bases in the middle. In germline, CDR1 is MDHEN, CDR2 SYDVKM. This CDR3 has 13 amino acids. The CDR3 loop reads CASSLPLGAAQYF. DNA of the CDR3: TGTGCCAGCAGTTTGCCCCTTGGGGCGGCGCAGTACTTC.

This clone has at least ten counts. This CDR3 reads CSATFRDRGNIQYF. Here the CDR3 DNA reads TGCAGCGCGACTTTCCGGGACAGGGGAAACATTCAGTACTTC. This chain joins TRBV29-1 and TRBJ2-4, with 10 bases aligning to TRBD1. The CDR3 loop spans 14 amino acids. V gave up 7 bases and J gave up 6 bases; unmatched junction bases: 9. Germline V gives CDR1 SQVTM, CDR2 ANQGSEA.

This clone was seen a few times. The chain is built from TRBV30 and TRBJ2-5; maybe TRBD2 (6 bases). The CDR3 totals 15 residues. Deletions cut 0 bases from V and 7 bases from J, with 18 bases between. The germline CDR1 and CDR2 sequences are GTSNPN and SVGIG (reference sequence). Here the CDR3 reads CAWSVPGRSLGTQYF. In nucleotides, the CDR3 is TGTGCCTGGAGTGTACCTGGGAGGTCCTTGGGGACCCAGTACTTC.

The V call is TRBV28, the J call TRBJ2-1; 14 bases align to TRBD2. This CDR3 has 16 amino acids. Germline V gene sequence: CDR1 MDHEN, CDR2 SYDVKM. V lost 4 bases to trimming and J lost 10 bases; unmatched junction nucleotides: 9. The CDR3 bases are TGTGCCAGCAGTTCGACCGGGACTAGCGGGAGTTGGGAGCAGTTCTTC. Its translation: CASSSTGTSGSWEQFF. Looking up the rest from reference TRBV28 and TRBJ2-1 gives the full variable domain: DVKVTQSSRYLVKRTGEKVFLECVQDMDHENMFWYRQDPGLGLRLIYFSYDVKMKEKGDIPEGYSVSREKKERFSLILESASTNQTSMYLCASSSTGTSGSWEQFFGPGTRLTVL.

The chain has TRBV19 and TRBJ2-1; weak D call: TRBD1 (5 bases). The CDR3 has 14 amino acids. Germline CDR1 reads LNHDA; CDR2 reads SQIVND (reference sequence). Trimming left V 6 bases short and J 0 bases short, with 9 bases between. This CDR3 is CASRETASYNEQFF. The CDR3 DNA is TGTGCCAGTAGGGAGACAGCCTCCTACAATGAGCAGTTCTTC.

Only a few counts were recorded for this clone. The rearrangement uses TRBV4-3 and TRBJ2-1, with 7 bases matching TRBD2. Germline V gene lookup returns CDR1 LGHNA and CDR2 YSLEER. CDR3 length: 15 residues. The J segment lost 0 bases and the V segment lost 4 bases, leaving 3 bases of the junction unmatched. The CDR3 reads CASSRRDYSYNEQFF. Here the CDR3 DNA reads TGCGCCAGCAGCCGCCGGGACTACTCCTACAATGAGCAGTTCTTC.